The entry below gives a single TCR beta chain sequence along with its context. The data are from a study of T cell changes during pregnancy in multiple sclerosis. This CDR3 is 15 amino acids long. V was cut by 6 bases and J by 0 bases, with 12 bases left in between. The germline V gene has CDR1 ENHRY and CDR2 SYGVKD. Libraries were prepared by immunoSEQ multiplex PCR; TCRdb keeps only in-frame clonotypes and omits some of them. In the table there are around 35,000 clones, over 90% of which are singletons. The clonotype was recovered from a female donor in good health, enrolled as a control in a pregnancy study. This specimen consisted of CD4+ T cells from peripheral blood mononuclear cells, obtained in the third trimester of pregnancy. V is TRBV10-3 and J is TRBJ1-3, with a weak D call TRBD1 (6 bases). The CDR3 sequence is CAIRLDRSSGNTIYF. Written as DNA, the CDR3 is TGTGCCATCAGACTCGACAGGTCCTCTGGAAACACCATATATTTT.